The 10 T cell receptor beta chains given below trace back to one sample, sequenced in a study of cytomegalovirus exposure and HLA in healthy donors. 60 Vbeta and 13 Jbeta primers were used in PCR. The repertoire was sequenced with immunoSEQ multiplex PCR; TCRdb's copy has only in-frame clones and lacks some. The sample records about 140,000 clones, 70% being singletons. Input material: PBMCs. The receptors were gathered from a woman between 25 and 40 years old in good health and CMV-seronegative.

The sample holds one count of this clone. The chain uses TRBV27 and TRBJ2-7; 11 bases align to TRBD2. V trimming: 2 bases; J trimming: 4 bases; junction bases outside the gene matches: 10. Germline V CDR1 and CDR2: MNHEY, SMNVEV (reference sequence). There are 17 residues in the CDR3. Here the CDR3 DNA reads TGTGCCAGCAGTTTACCACAAACTAGCGGGGGCCCTTACGAGCAGTACGTC. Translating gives CASSLPQTSGGPYEQYV.

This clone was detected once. The CDR3 sequence is CASSAHGTGTKREVTDTQYF. The CDR3 nucleotides read TGTGCCAGCAGCGCCCACGGGACAGGTACTAAGCGGGAGGTGACAGATACGCAGTATTTT. The rearrangement uses TRBV9 and TRBJ2-3; D possibly corresponds to TRBD2 (9 bases). The CDR3 extends over 20 amino acids. V shed 3 bases and J shed 3 bases, with 29 bases lying between them. Germline CDR1 reads SGDLS; CDR2 reads YYNGEE.

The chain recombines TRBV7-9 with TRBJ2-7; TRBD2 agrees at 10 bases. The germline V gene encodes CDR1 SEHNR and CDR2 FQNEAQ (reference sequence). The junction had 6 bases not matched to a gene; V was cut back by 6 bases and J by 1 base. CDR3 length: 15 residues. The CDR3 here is CASRFTSGMSYEQYF. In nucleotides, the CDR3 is TGTGCCAGCAGGTTTACTAGCGGGATGTCCTACGAGCAGTACTTC.

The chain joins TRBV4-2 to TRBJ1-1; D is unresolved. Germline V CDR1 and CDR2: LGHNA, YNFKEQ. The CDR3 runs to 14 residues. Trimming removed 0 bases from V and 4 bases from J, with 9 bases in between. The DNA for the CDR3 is TGTGCCAGCAGCCAAGAGACGGCGGGCACTGAAGCTTTCTTT. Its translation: CASSQETAGTEAFF.

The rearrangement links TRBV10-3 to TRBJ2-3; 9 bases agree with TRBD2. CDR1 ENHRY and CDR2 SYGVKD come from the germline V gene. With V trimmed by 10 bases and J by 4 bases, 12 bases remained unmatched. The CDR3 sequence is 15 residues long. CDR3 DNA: TGTGCCACCGGCGGGGATAGCGGGAGATCAGATACGCAGTATTTT. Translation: CATGGDSGRSDTQYF.

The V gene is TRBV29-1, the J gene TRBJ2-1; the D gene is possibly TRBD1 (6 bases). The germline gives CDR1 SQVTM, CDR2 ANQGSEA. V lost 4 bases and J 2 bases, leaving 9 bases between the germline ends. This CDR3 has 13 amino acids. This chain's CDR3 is CSVVRGTYNEQFF. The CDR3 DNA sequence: TGCAGCGTTGTAAGGGGGACCTACAATGAGCAGTTCTTC.

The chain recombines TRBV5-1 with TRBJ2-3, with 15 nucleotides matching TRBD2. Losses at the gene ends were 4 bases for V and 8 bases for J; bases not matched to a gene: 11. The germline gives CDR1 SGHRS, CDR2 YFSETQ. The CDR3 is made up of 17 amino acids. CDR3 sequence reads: CASSPDGLAGGPVTQYF. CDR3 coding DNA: TGCGCCAGCAGCCCAGACGGACTAGCGGGGGGGCCGGTTACGCAGTATTTT.

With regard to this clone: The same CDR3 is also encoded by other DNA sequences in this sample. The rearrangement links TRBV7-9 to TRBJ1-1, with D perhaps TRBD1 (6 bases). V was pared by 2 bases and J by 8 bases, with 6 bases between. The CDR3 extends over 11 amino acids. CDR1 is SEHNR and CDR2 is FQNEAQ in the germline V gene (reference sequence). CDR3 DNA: TGTGCCAGCAGCTTAACAGGGGAAGCTTTCTTT. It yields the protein CASSLTGEAFF.

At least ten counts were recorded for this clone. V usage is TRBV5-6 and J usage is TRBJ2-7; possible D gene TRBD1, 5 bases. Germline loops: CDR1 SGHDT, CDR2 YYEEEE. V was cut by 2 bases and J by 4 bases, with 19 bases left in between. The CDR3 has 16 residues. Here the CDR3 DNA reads TGTGCCAGCAGCTTCGGATCAACCGGTAGGGGTTACGAGCAGTACTTC. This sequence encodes CASSFGSTGRGYEQYF.

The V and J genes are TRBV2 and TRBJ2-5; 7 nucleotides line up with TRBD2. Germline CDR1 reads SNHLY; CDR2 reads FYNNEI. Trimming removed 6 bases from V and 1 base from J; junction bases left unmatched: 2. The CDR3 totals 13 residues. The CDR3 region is CASSGTTQETQYF. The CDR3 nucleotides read TGTGCCAGCAGCGGGACTACCCAAGAGACCCAGTACTTC.